Below are 10 T cell receptor beta chains sequenced from a single sample in a study of Ad26.COV2.S vaccination and SARS-CoV-2 variants. Only in-frame clones appear in the TCRdb table, and some are missing; sequencing was by immunoSEQ multiplex PCR. The table lists about 680,000 clones, 89% of them singletons. The treatment was: roughly 20 received Ad26.COV2.S at low or high dose, single or two shots; 5 received placebo; per-sample allocation not given. Samples were taken on day 63 after the first vaccine or placebo injection. The sequencing here drew on peripheral blood, taken in a trial of Ad26.COV2.S vaccine versus placebo. These receptors came from a person aged 18-60 years who received the Ad26.COV2.S COVID-19 vaccine or a placebo.

This clone is a singleton in its sample. The V call is TRBV14, the J call TRBJ2-7, with 8 bases aligning to TRBD2. V dropped 3 bases and J dropped 2; count of bases not matched to a gene: 6. The CDR3 consists of 15 residues. Germline values: CDR1 SGHDN, CDR2 FVKESK. CDR3 residues: CASSQAGGAAYEQYF. The CDR3 DNA sequence: TGTGCCAGCAGCCAGGCCGGGGGGGCCGCCTACGAGCAGTACTTC.

The V call is TRBV4-3, the J call TRBJ2-4; D not resolved. Germline CDR1 LGHNA, CDR2 YSLEER. The CDR3 runs 13 residues. V was trimmed by 4 bases and J by 8 bases, leaving 12 bases between them. In nucleotides, the CDR3 is TGCGCCAGCAGCCCGTTGGCTGGGGACATTCAGTACTTC. Translation gives CASSPLAGDIQYF.

V usage is TRBV6-5 and J usage is TRBJ2-1; D is perhaps TRBD2 (5 bases). This CDR3 spans 15 amino acids. Germline CDR1 MNHEY, CDR2 SVGAGI. Trimming stripped 7 bases from V and 8 bases from J, with 21 bases between. Here the CDR3 reads CASTPRRTWGHEQFF. CDR3 coding DNA: TGTGCCAGCACCCCTAGAAGGACTTGGGGTCATGAGCAGTTCTTC.

V usage is TRBV19 and J usage is TRBJ2-7; 9 positions agree with TRBD1. This CDR3 has 15 amino acids. V shed 3 bases and J 6 bases; nucleotides not matched to a gene: 9. The germline CDR1 and CDR2 sequences are LNHDA and SQIVND (reference sequence). The CDR3 nucleotides read TGTGCCAGTAGTATTGTGGGACAGGGTCTTCTCGAGCAGTACTTC. Protein: CASSIVGQGLLEQYF.

This CDR3 is CASSQAPDWGPYEQYF. DNA for the CDR3: TGTGCCAGCAGCCAAGCGCCGGACTGGGGGCCCTACGAGCAGTACTTC. The chain recombines TRBV4-2 with TRBJ2-7; a possible D gene is TRBD1 (6 bases). The length of the CDR3 is 16 residues. CDR1 is LGHNA and CDR2 is YNFKEQ in the germline V gene. V shed 1 base and J shed 2 bases, with 15 bases lying between them.

The chain joins TRBV7-8 to TRBJ1-4, with TRBD1 as a possible D gene (6 bases). The germline V and J ends were trimmed by 1 base and 5 bases, with 20 bases remaining between them. The CDR3 length is 18 residues. CDR1 is SGHVS and CDR2 is FQNEAQ in the germline V gene. This CDR3 reads CASSLEAWGTGFNEKLFF. CDR3 sequence (DNA): TGTGCCAGCAGCTTAGAGGCGTGGGGCACAGGGTTCAATGAAAAACTGTTTTTT.

The CDR3 is CASSLTGGGNTGELFF. CDR3 nucleotides: TGTGCCAGCAGCTTAACTGGCGGGGGCAACACCGGGGAGCTGTTTTTT. V gene TRBV7-3 combines with J gene TRBJ2-2; maybe TRBD2 (7 bases). This CDR3 contains 16 residues. Germline V CDR1 and CDR2: SGHTA, FQGTGA. V dropped 0 bases and J dropped 2 bases, with 10 bases sitting between them.

Notes on this clone: The same CDR3 is also encoded by other DNA sequences in this sample. The J gene is TRBJ2-7, the V gene TRBV27; a possible D gene is TRBD1 (6 bases). This CDR3 has 13 amino acids. V lost 2 bases and J lost 2, with 7 bases in between. Germline V lookup: CDR1 MNHEY, CDR2 SMNVEV (reference sequence). CDR3 in amino acids: CASSLGQTYEQYF. Written as DNA, the CDR3 is TGTGCCAGCAGTTTAGGACAGACCTACGAGCAGTACTTC.

J is TRBJ1-3 and V is TRBV6-5; D gene uncertain. This CDR3 region has 15 residues. Germline values: CDR1 MNHEY, CDR2 SVGAGI. The V and J ends lost 6 bases and 2 bases respectively, with 14 bases between them. CDR3 DNA: TGTGCCAGCAGGCAGGACGTGCAGACTGGAAACACCATATATTTT. Amino acids: CASRQDVQTGNTIYF.

The chain is built from TRBV7-2 and TRBJ2-5; possibly TRBD1 for D (5 bases). Between the trimmed V and J ends, which lost 6 bases and 4 bases, there was a span of 18 bases. The CDR3 contains 15 residues. The germline V gene encodes CDR1 SGHTA and CDR2 FQGNSA. CDR3 loop: CASSQNPQGPETQYF. In DNA, the CDR3 is TGTGCCAGCAGTCAAAACCCCCAGGGCCCAGAGACCCAGTACTTC.